The sequence of this TCR beta chain was determined in a study of CD8 T cells in Susac syndrome. The wider study: Blood was drawn from Susac syndrome patients while they were therapy-naive, on corticosteroids, or on intravenous immunoglobulin alone. Study-wide points: As the study acknowledged, the number of individuals in its TCR sequencing and HLA analysis was relatively small.

On this clonotype: Its specificity is not known.

An amount of RNA that ranged from roughly 0.5 to 1 ug was reverse transcribed with random hexamers. Across 54 Vbeta and 13 Jbeta, immunoSEQ multiplex PCR amplified TCR beta CDR3. TCRdb re-analysed the immunoSEQ multiplex PCR reads in MiXCR, keeping a single row per CDR3 protein. The repertoire has 75,000 to 95,000 distinct CDR3 sequences, 95% to 97% of them found once; the top ten carry 0.5% to 0.8%. Germline CDR1 and CDR2: MNHEY and SMNVEV (reference sequence). Trimming left V 5 bases short and J 7 bases short, with 18 bases between. The CDR3 has 14 residues. The sequenced sample consisted of CD8+ T cells from PBMCs. The chain employs TRBV27 and TRBJ2-7; D gene unclear. The sequence was obtained from a human donor with Susac syndrome. The CDR3 sequence is CASSPTGPQREQYF. The CDR3 DNA reads TGTGCCAGCAGTCCGACTGGGCCCCAGAGGGAGCAGTACTTC.